This T cell receptor (beta chain) was obtained from a study of vaccination effects on CD4 cells after COVID-19. This CDR3 has 15 amino acids. Germline trimming cut 2 bases from V and 3 bases from J; bases unmatched to any gene: 6. Germline V gene sequence: CDR1 GTSNPN, CDR2 SVGIG (reference sequence). Following a roughly 10-day culture, CD4+ T cells were purified. Sequenced by immunoSEQ multiplex PCR; TCRdb stores in-frame clones only, minus some. The sample records tens of thousands of clones, approximately 65% being singletons. As regards this clone: Its matching antigen is unknown.

The chain is built from TRBV30 and TRBJ1-4, with 7 bases identical to TRBD1. The material sequenced was CD4+ T cells from PBMCs cultured without peptide, taken before COVID-19 vaccination. The receptor was isolated from a human donor who received a COVID-19 vaccine. Here the CDR3 DNA reads TGTGCCTGGAGTAACAACAGGGGACCTAATGAAAAACTGTTTTTT. Residues: CAWSNNRGPNEKLFF.